A selection of T cell receptor beta chains follows, all from one sample in a study of response to subunit inactivated influenza vaccine. TCRdb re-called the RT-PCR reads with MiXCR, one entry per CDR3 protein. The sample records approximately 500,000 distinct CDR3 sequences, around 13% being singletons. Sample: PBMCs from blood, taken roughly 13 days after vaccination. These receptors originate from a man aged 45 to 65 who received an inactivated influenza vaccine. Each CDR3 is given with its conserved first and last residue. The size of a clone is reported for some rows only, either as once, few or many, or as a class for expanded clones.

abundance: few; v_gene: TRBV4-3; j_gene: TRBJ2-3; CDR3aa: CASSQEAASTVPDTQYF
abundance: -; v_gene: TRBV4-3; j_gene: TRBJ1-4; CDR3aa: CASSRNAARRSNEKLFF
abundance: once; v_gene: TRBV7-4; j_gene: TRBJ2-7; CDR3aa: CATSHTGQGNNEQYF
abundance: -; v_gene: TRBV5-1; j_gene: TRBJ2-2; CDR3aa: CASSSIQGNTGELFF
abundance: once; v_gene: TRBV4-1; j_gene: TRBJ2-7; CDR3aa: CASSHRDGNYEQYF
abundance: many; v_gene: TRBV12-3/TRBV12-4; j_gene: TRBJ2-1; CDR3aa: CASRGPGSHEQFF
abundance: many; v_gene: TRBV3-1; j_gene: TRBJ2-7; CDR3aa: CASSQDLERTSGDYEQYF
abundance: -; v_gene: TRBV2; j_gene: TRBJ1-5; CDR3aa: CAARDRENQPQHF
abundance: many; v_gene: TRBV5-1; j_gene: TRBJ2-7; CDR3aa: CASSLDGGGYEQYF
abundance: once; v_gene: TRBV4-3; j_gene: TRBJ1-6; CDR3aa: CASSQARLGSPLHF
abundance: few; v_gene: TRBV12-3/TRBV12-4; j_gene: TRBJ2-1; CDR3aa: CASSFVDSPGEQFF
abundance: -; v_gene: TRBV11-1; j_gene: TRBJ2-6; CDR3aa: CASSYYRDINSGANVLTF
abundance: -; v_gene: TRBV5-1; j_gene: TRBJ2-2; CDR3aa: CASSLGDGELFF
abundance: -; v_gene: TRBV20-1; j_gene: TRBJ2-5; CDR3aa: CSAMGQLVQETQYF
abundance: -; v_gene: TRBV28; j_gene: TRBJ1-2; CDR3aa: CASSSGQGTYGYTF
abundance: few; v_gene: TRBV6-2/TRBV6-3; j_gene: TRBJ2-7; CDR3aa: CASSSPGRRIHEQYF
abundance: few; v_gene: TRBV4-2; j_gene: TRBJ1-2; CDR3aa: CASSQGGAGRSAYGYTF
abundance: few; v_gene: TRBV2; j_gene: TRBJ1-1; CDR3aa: CASSIGQGTEAFF
abundance: -; v_gene: TRBV2; j_gene: TRBJ2-1; CDR3aa: CASSEARTLPYNEQFF
abundance: many; v_gene: TRBV20-1; j_gene: TRBJ1-2; CDR3aa: CSSVDGGNYGYTF
abundance: many; v_gene: TRBV20-1; j_gene: TRBJ1-1; CDR3aa: CSAPQRVDTEAFF
abundance: few; v_gene: TRBV7-9; j_gene: TRBJ2-1; CDR3aa: CASSLVTGLQNEQFF
abundance: few; v_gene: TRBV5-6; j_gene: TRBJ2-1; CDR3aa: CASSSFWGSGAYNEQFF
abundance: -; v_gene: TRBV3-1; j_gene: TRBJ2-7; CDR3aa: CASSQTSSGRLQYF
abundance: -; v_gene: TRBV27; j_gene: TRBJ2-1; CDR3aa: CASSFLGKDEQFF
abundance: few; v_gene: TRBV14; j_gene: TRBJ2-2; CDR3aa: CASSQLVLAGGPNTGELFF
abundance: few; v_gene: TRBV3-1; j_gene: TRBJ2-1; CDR3aa: CASSQERLADNEQFF
abundance: few; v_gene: TRBV3-1; j_gene: TRBJ2-3; CDR3aa: CASTPTGIRTDTQYF
abundance: -; v_gene: TRBV6-2/TRBV6-3; j_gene: TRBJ2-1; CDR3aa: CASSESGRARNEQFF
abundance: -; v_gene: TRBV29-1; j_gene: TRBJ1-1; CDR3aa: CSVRRTMNTEAFF
abundance: few; v_gene: TRBV4-1; j_gene: TRBJ2-7; CDR3aa: CASSRLTVPSTYEQYF
abundance: -; v_gene: TRBV6-2/TRBV6-3; j_gene: TRBJ2-3; CDR3aa: CASSTASITDTQYF
abundance: -; v_gene: TRBV28; j_gene: TRBJ2-7; CDR3aa: CASKKDGISNYF
abundance: few; v_gene: TRBV29-1; j_gene: TRBJ1-1; CDR3aa: CSVASFMNTEAFF
abundance: few; v_gene: TRBV3-1; j_gene: TRBJ2-5; CDR3aa: CASSQRGTQYF
abundance: few; v_gene: TRBV3-1; j_gene: TRBJ1-6; CDR3aa: CASSQDRTSPLHF
abundance: many; v_gene: TRBV4-3; j_gene: TRBJ1-5; CDR3aa: CASSREASYSNQPQHF
abundance: -; v_gene: TRBV20-1; j_gene: TRBJ2-7; CDR3aa: CSAREGRGNEQYF
abundance: many; v_gene: TRBV7-9; j_gene: TRBJ2-5; CDR3aa: CASSSPFGTEQETQYF
abundance: few; v_gene: TRBV4-3; j_gene: TRBJ2-5; CDR3aa: CASSQGDYLQETQYF
abundance: few; v_gene: TRBV5-5; j_gene: TRBJ1-6; CDR3aa: CASSPYGNSPLHF
abundance: -; v_gene: TRBV7-2; j_gene: TRBJ2-7; CDR3aa: CASSLAFGQGSDEQYF
abundance: few; v_gene: TRBV24-1; j_gene: TRBJ2-5; CDR3aa: CATSDSGTSAFQETQYF
abundance: few; v_gene: TRBV5-1; j_gene: TRBJ2-5; CDR3aa: CASSISGVGETQYF
abundance: many; v_gene: TRBV27; j_gene: TRBJ2-3; CDR3aa: CASSDRQGSEGTDTQYF
abundance: -; v_gene: TRBV5-1; j_gene: TRBJ2-1; CDR3aa: CASSWTNSNEQFF
abundance: few; v_gene: TRBV6-1; j_gene: TRBJ1-2; CDR3aa: CASSPVRGDYGYTF
abundance: -; v_gene: TRBV7-2; j_gene: TRBJ2-1; CDR3aa: CASSLAGALNEQFF
abundance: many; v_gene: TRBV4-3; j_gene: TRBJ1-1; CDR3aa: CASSQEQANTEAFF
abundance: -; v_gene: TRBV9; j_gene: TRBJ1-2; CDR3aa: CASSPQGLGAYGYTF
abundance: many; v_gene: TRBV27; j_gene: TRBJ2-7; CDR3aa: CASSGQDRVIGEQYF
abundance: -; v_gene: TRBV4-3; j_gene: TRBJ2-3; CDR3aa: CASSRGLGTDTQYF
abundance: -; v_gene: TRBV10-3; j_gene: TRBJ2-3; CDR3aa: CAISESPVGDTQYF
abundance: -; v_gene: TRBV20-1; j_gene: TRBJ1-6; CDR3aa: CSAPPGDFNSPLHF
abundance: -; v_gene: TRBV20-1; j_gene: TRBJ2-7; CDR3aa: CSAPDRAHEQYF